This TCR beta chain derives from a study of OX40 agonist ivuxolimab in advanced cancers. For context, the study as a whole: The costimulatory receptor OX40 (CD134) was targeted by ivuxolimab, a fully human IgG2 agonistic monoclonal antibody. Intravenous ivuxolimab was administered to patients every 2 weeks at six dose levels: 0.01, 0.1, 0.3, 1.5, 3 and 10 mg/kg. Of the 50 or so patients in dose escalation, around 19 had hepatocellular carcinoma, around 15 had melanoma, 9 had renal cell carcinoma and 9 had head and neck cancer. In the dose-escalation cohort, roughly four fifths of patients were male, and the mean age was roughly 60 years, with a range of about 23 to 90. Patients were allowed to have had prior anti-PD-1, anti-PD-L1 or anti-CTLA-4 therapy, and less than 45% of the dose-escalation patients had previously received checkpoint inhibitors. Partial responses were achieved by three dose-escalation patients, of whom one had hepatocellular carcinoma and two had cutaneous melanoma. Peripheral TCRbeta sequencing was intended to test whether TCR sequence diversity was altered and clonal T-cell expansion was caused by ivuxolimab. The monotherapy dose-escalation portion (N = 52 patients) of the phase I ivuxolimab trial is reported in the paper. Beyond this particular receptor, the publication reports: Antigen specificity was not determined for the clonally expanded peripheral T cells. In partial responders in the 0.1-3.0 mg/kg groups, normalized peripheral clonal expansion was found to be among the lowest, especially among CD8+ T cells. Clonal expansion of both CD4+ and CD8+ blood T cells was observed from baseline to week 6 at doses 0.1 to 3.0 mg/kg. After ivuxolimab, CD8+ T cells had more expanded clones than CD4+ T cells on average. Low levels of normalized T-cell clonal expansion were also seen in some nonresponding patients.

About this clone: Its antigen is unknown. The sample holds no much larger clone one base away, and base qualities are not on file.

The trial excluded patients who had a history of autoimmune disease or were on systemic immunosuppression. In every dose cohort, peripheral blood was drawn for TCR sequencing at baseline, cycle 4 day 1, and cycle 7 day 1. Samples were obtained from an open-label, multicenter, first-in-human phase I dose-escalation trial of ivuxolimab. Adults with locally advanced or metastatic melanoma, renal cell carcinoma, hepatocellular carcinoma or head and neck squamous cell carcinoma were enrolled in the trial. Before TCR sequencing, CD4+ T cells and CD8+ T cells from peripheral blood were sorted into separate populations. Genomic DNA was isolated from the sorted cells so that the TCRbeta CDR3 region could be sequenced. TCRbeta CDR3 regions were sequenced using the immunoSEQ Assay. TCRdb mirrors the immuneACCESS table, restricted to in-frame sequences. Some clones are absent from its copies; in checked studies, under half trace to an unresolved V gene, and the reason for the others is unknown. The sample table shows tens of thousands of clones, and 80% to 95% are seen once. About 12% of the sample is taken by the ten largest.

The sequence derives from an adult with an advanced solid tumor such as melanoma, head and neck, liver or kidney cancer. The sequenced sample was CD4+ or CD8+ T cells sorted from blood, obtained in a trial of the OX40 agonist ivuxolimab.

The DNA reads TGCGCCAGCAGCCCCCCAGTAGGACCGAACACCGGGGAGCTGTTTTTT. This is translated as CASSPPVGPNTGELFF. The chain is made from TRBV4-1 and TRBJ2-2; there is no confident call for the D gene. The CDR3, cysteine through phenylalanine, is 16 amino acids long. CDR3 DNA only is kept here, 48 bases in frame from base 1. The junction carries 12 bases between V and J, which are trimmed by 4 bases and 0 bases respectively. The germline V gene encodes CDR1 MGHRA and CDR2 YSYEKL.